This TCR beta chain was captured by sequencing in a study of blood T cell repertoires in COVID-19. The wider study: Both acute and convalescent COVID-19 samples were obtained from the United States, Italy and Spain. PBMCs, B-cell-depleted T cells, or T cells were the source of the cDNA or gDNA that made up the material.

Germline V gene lookup returns CDR1 MDHEN and CDR2 SYDVKM. The CDR3 has 14 residues. Trimming cost V 4 bases and J 6 bases; bases outside gene matches: 3. Authors' data handling: Using reference gene primer amplification, nucleated cell counts were estimated. Some clones are missing from TCRdb's copy, which holds only in-frame ones; the method was immunoSEQ multiplex PCR. That table furnishes V, J and clone size, whereas the DNA furnished D and trimming. The top ten hold roughly 2.8% of the sample, which has more than 150,000 clones, around 80% seen once. The V and J genes are TRBV28 and TRBJ1-6, with 7 nucleotides matching TRBD1. The TCR was taken from a woman aged 80 or over with active or convalescent COVID-19. What was sequenced was peripheral blood. The CDR3: CASSSGQTNSPLHF. CDR3 coding DNA: TGTGCCAGCAGTTCGGGACAGACTAATTCACCCCTCCACTTT.